The rows below give T cell receptor beta chains drawn from one sample of a study of T cell repertoires in cytomegalovirus infection. One entry per CDR3 protein, called by TCRdb with MiXCR from the reads. The table has a few hundred thousand distinct CDR3 sequences, more than 40% seen once. These receptors lack a known antigen. Source: cultured PBMCs, taken from culture after CMV antigen stimulation. The source of these receptors is a human donor in good health (CMV status not recorded). Some clones in this sample may be carry-over from other donors' samples. CDR3s include the opening cysteine and the closing phenylalanine or tryptophan. Each record gives: D gene, J gene, CDR3 length, clone size, V gene, CDR3 DNA, CDR3 protein. The D gene is left open where the match is weak. Clone sizes are given selectively: once, few, many, or a class where the clone is expanded.

.,TRBJ2-3,12,.,TRBV29-1,TGCAGCGTTGAACCAGGCACAGATACGCAGTATTTT,CSVEPGTDTQYF
.,TRBJ2-7,14,few,TRBV15,TGTGCCACCAGCCACGAGTTCCCGATCTACGAGCAGTACTTC,CATSHEFPIYEQYF
.,TRBJ2-1,14,few,TRBV7-9,TGTGCCAGCAGCCTCGAGCGATCAGACAATGAGCAGTTCTTC,CASSLERSDNEQFF
.,TRBJ2-1,15,.,TRBV5-1,TGCGCCAGCAGCTTGAAAACAGGAACCTACAATGAGCAGTTCTTC,CASSLKTGTYNEQFF
TRBD2,TRBJ2-3,14,few,TRBV6-5,TGTGCCAGCAAACTAGCGGGGAGCACAGATACGCAGTATTTT,CASKLAGSTDTQYF
.,TRBJ1-1,16,.,TRBV18,TGTGCCAGCTCACCCGGCGTCGTCCGCCGCAACACTGAAGCTTTCTTT,CASSPGVVRRNTEAFF
.,TRBJ2-7,14,once,TRBV12-3/TRBV12-4,TGTGCCAGCAGTTTAGCGCGCCACCGCCCAGAGCAGTACTTC,CASSLARHRPEQYF
TRBD1,TRBJ1-6,17,.,TRBV5-6,TGTGCCAGCAGCCCTACCAAGGACAGGGGCTGGTATTCACCCCTCCACTTT,CASSPTKDRGWYSPLHF
.,TRBJ1-1,13,.,TRBV11-3,TGTGCCAGCAGCTTAGAGTGGGGTTCTGAAGCTTTCTTT,CASSLEWGSEAFF
TRBD1,TRBJ1-2,15,.,TRBV6-6,TGTGCCAGCAGCTGGAGCCGGGACAGCTCTGGTGGCTACACCTTC,CASSWSRDSSGGYTF
.,TRBJ1-2,12,.,TRBV28,TGTGCCAGCAGTGGAAACAGCTATGGCTACACCTTC,CASSGNSYGYTF
TRBD1,TRBJ1-6,15,few,TRBV7-9,TGTGCCAGCAGCAAACCGACAGGGTCGGTCTCACCCCTCCACTTT,CASSKPTGSVSPLHF
TRBD2,TRBJ2-2,17,.,TRBV6-2/TRBV6-3,TGTGCCAGCAGTTACGGTCGGACTAGCGGGAGGTTCGGGGAGCTGTTTTTT,CASSYGRTSGRFGELFF
.,TRBJ2-5,18,few,TRBV7-6,TGTGCCAGCAGCTTAGCATACGGGATTGGAACCAAACAAGAGACCCAGTACTTC,CASSLAYGIGTKQETQYF
TRBD2,TRBJ2-7,16,.,TRBV5-1,TGCGCCAGCAGCTGGGAGCCAGCGGGACTCACCTACGAGCAGTACTTC,CASSWEPAGLTYEQYF
TRBD1,TRBJ1-1,15,few,TRBV7-2,TGTGCCAGCAGCTTAGTGGGGGACAGGGAAACTGAAGCTTTCTTT,CASSLVGDRETEAFF
.,TRBJ2-6,16,.,TRBV12-5,TGTGCTAGTGGTTCCTCCTCGAGCTCTGGGGCCAACGCCCTGACTTTC,CASGSSSSSGANALTF
.,TRBJ2-7,12,.,TRBV7-9,TGTGCCAGCAGCTATAGGGGTGGCGAGCAGTACTTC,CASSYRGGEQYF
TRBD2,TRBJ2-1,21,few,TRBV7-3,TGTGCCAGCAGCGCCTGGTCCGGCAGCCAAAAATTCTCTAGCGGGAGGAATGAGCAGTTCTTC,CASSAWSGSQKFSSGRNEQFF
.,TRBJ2-7,15,.,TRBV20-1,TGCAGTGCTAGACCCCCCACAGGGAGCTCCTACGAGCAGTACTTC,CSARPPTGSSYEQYF
TRBD2,TRBJ2-1,15,many,TRBV6-6,TGTGCCAGCAGTTATCGGCTAGCGGGGTACAATGAGCAGTTCTTC,CASSYRLAGYNEQFF
TRBD1,TRBJ2-4,18,few,TRBV5-1,TGCGCCAGCAGCTTGGGGACAGGGGGCGCGTTTGGTATGGACATTCAGTACTTC,CASSLGTGGAFGMDIQYF
.,TRBJ2-2,15,few,TRBV11-2,TGTGCCAGCACAACTCGAGGGACCTACACCGGGGAGCTGTTTTTT,CASTTRGTYTGELFF
.,TRBJ2-5,14,.,TRBV7-6,TGTGCCAGCAGCTTGGCGCCTACTGGAGAGACCCAGTACTTC,CASSLAPTGETQYF
.,TRBJ2-1,15,.,TRBV2,TGTGCCAGCAGTGAAGCTCGGTCTCCTTGGGGTGAGCAGTTCTTC,CASSEARSPWGEQFF
.,TRBJ2-3,15,few,TRBV12-3/TRBV12-4,TGTGCCAGCAGTCTAAAGCGGCCTAGCACAGATACGCAGTATTTT,CASSLKRPSTDTQYF
TRBD1,TRBJ1-5,16,.,TRBV5-6,TGTGCCAGCAGGATACAGGGGATCGAGGGCAATCAGCCCCAGCATTTT,CASRIQGIEGNQPQHF
.,TRBJ2-6,18,few,TRBV7-6,TGTGCCAGCAGCTTGGTGCGGCAGGGGTACTCTGGGGCCAACGTCCTGACTTTC,CASSLVRQGYSGANVLTF
TRBD2,TRBJ2-1,16,.,TRBV7-2,TGTGCCAGCAGCTTAGTTCTAGCGGGGGGGCCAGGTGAGCAGTTCTTC,CASSLVLAGGPGEQFF
TRBD2,TRBJ2-5,17,.,TRBV12-3/TRBV12-4,TGTGCCAGCAGCCAGGCCTTGGCGGGGGGAAACCAAGAGACCCAGTACTTC,CASSQALAGGNQETQYF
TRBD1,TRBJ2-7,20,.,TRBV7-6,TGTGCCAGCAGCCCAGCCTCGACAGGGGGCGCGTTAGTCTCCCTCTACGAGCAGTACTTC,CASSPASTGGALVSLYEQYF
.,TRBJ2-3,16,.,TRBV5-4,TGTGCCAGCAGCTTGGTGTCGGCAAGTTTCACAGATACGCAGTATTTT,CASSLVSASFTDTQYF
TRBD1,TRBJ1-5,15,.,TRBV19,TGTGCCAGTAGGCGCGCGACAGGGTATAATCAGCCCCAGCATTTT,CASRRATGYNQPQHF
.,TRBJ2-7,14,.,TRBV6-8,TGTGCCAGCAGTCCAGGGAAGACTATATACGAGCAGTACTTC,CASSPGKTIYEQYF
TRBD2,TRBJ2-3,15,.,TRBV24-1,TGTGCCACCAGTAGAACGACTAGCGTGGTAAATACGCAGTATTTT,CATSRTTSVVNTQYF
TRBD2,TRBJ2-1,16,few,TRBV6-1,TGTGCCAGCAGTGAAGCTGGGACTAGCGGGTACAATGAGCAGTTCTTC,CASSEAGTSGYNEQFF
TRBD1,TRBJ1-2,14,few,TRBV27,TGTGCCAGCAGTCTCTTCGGACAGGGTGAGGGCTACACCTTC,CASSLFGQGEGYTF
TRBD1,TRBJ1-6,16,.,TRBV19,TGTGCCAGTAGGACGACAGGGGAAGACTATAATTCACCCCTCCACTTT,CASRTTGEDYNSPLHF
TRBD2,TRBJ2-3,17,.,TRBV7-2,TGTGCCAGCAGCCCCTCCGGGGGGGGGCCGGTATCAGATACGCAGTATTTT,CASSPSGGGPVSDTQYF
.,TRBJ1-4,13,.,TRBV24-1,TGTGCCACCAGTGATGCAACTAATGAAAAACTGTTTTTT,CATSDATNEKLFF
.,TRBJ1-1,14,few,TRBV7-2,TGTGCCAGCTGTTCCTACTCAGGCGACACTGAAGCTTTCTTT,CASCSYSGDTEAFF
TRBD2,TRBJ2-3,14,.,TRBV20-1,TGCAGTGCTAGCGCGGGAGGGCCAGGGGATACGCAGTATTTT,CSASAGGPGDTQYF
TRBD2,TRBJ2-5,18,.,TRBV19,TGTGCCAGTAGTATAGCCCCCAGGATAGCGGGGGGGAAAGAGACCCAGTACTTC,CASSIAPRIAGGKETQYF
TRBD2,TRBJ2-3,16,.,TRBV7-2,TGTGCCAGCAGCTTAGGAGCGGGGGGGCGCACAGATACGCAGTATTTT,CASSLGAGGRTDTQYF
TRBD2,TRBJ2-3,15,few,TRBV7-2,TGTGCCAGCAGCCTACTAGCGGGGGGGCACGATACGCAGTATTTT,CASSLLAGGHDTQYF
TRBD1,TRBJ2-4,17,few,TRBV6-1,TGTGCCAGCATCGAAGGACCCCCCGGGACAGGGTGGAACATTCAGTACTTC,CASIEGPPGTGWNIQYF
.,TRBJ1-6,16,.,TRBV19,TGTGCCAGTACCAAGAGCGGTAGGGCCCTGAATTCACCCCTCCACTTT,CASTKSGRALNSPLHF
.,TRBJ1-4,14,.,TRBV6-2/TRBV6-3,TGTGCCAGCAGACCACCGGGGCCCGACAAAAAACTGTTTTTT,CASRPPGPDKKLFF
TRBD1,TRBJ1-5,15,.,TRBV7-2,TGTGCCAGCAGCTTGGGGTCAGGGGGTAATCAGCCCCAGCATTTT,CASSLGSGGNQPQHF
.,TRBJ1-2,14,.,TRBV9,TGTGCCAGCAGCCCAAGTGGGGCGGCGCATGGCTACACCTTC,CASSPSGAAHGYTF
.,TRBJ2-3,15,.,TRBV12-3/TRBV12-4,TGTGCCAGCAGTTTAGTTTCAACTAGCACAGATACGCAGTATTTT,CASSLVSTSTDTQYF
TRBD1,TRBJ2-5,13,few,TRBV20-1,TGCAGTGCTAGATCACAGGGGTGGGAGACCCAGTACTTC,CSARSQGWETQYF
.,TRBJ2-3,13,.,TRBV19,TGTGCCAGTAGTCAAGCGAGCACAGATACGCAGTATTTT,CASSQASTDTQYF
.,TRBJ1-1,15,.,TRBV19,TGTGCCAGTAGTATAGACGGCAGTTGGGACACTGAAGCTTTCTTT,CASSIDGSWDTEAFF
.,TRBJ1-6,17,.,TRBV4-3,TGCGCCAGCAGCCAAGCGGTGACAGGCTATGATAATTCACCCCTCCACTTT,CASSQAVTGYDNSPLHF
.,TRBJ2-7,16,.,TRBV6-1,TGTGCCAGCACCGCCTATGGGACTCAACCACCCTACGAGCAGTACTTC,CASTAYGTQPPYEQYF